Following are 14 T cell receptor beta chains from one sample sequenced in a study of T cells after yellow fever vaccination (dated 2019 in TCRdb). The intended sense of this specimen's treatment or condition label: live attenuated yellow fever vaccine strain. The method behind the library was 5' RACE. Reads for this sample came from an Illumina HiSeq 2500. The public reads were run again by TCRdb, first through fastp at Q25 and then through MiXCR, and only productive beta chains were kept. Each entry merges the rows of one CDR3 protein and shows their most common DNA and genes. This sample holds under 95,000 distinct CDR3 sequences; approximately 7.3% were observed only once. In total, the top ten clones hold around 28% of the sample. The material sequenced was CD8+ T cells sorted from PBMCs, taken 10 to 11 days after the first yellow fever vaccination. The receptors originated from a man younger than 35 who received the YFV17D yellow fever vaccine.

This clonotype was observed at least ten times. The chain combines TRBV4-3 with TRBJ1-2, with D unclear. Trimming took off 1 base at V and 5 bases at J, with 14 bases between the two ends. This CDR3 region has 15 residues. Per germline, CDR1 LGHNA and CDR2 YSLEER. CDR3: CASSQVRGPLYGYTF. In nucleotides, the CDR3 is TGCGCCAGCAGCCAAGTGCGCGGGCCCTTGTATGGCTACACCTTC.

This clonotype was seen repeatedly, ten times or more. This sequence joins TRBV29-1 and TRBJ2-2, with D hard to call. CDR1 is SQVTM, CDR2 ANQGSEA, per germline. Trimming removed 3 bases at V and 6 bases at J, with 8 bases between. This CDR3 has 12 amino acids. This CDR3 reads CSVDTGPGELFF. The CDR3 DNA follows: TGCAGCGTTGATACTGGGCCCGGGGAGCTGTTTTTT.

Only a few counts were recorded for this clonotype. V is TRBV5-6 and J is TRBJ2-5; the D is unclear. The V end was cut by 2 bases, the J end by 4 bases, with 6 bases between. This CDR3 has 12 amino acids. Germline-derived CDR1 and CDR2 are SGHDT and YYEEEE. The CDR3 nucleotides are TGTGCCAGCAGCTTAGAAACAGAGACCCAGTACTTC. Protein product: CASSLETETQYF.

This clonotype was detected ten times or more. This chain joins TRBV6-5 and TRBJ1-6; the D gene is possibly TRBD1 (6 bases). V lost 2 bases to trimming and J lost 6 bases, with 23 bases between them. Germline V gives CDR1 MNHEY, CDR2 SVGAGI. There are 19 residues in the CDR3. The CDR3 loop is CASSYQNRVFRLGNSPLHF. The CDR3 DNA reads as TGTGCCAGCAGTTACCAGAACAGGGTTTTTCGATTGGGTAATTCACCCCTCCACTTT.

J is TRBJ2-2 and V is TRBV30; the match to TRBD2 covers 8 bases. Germline assignment: CDR1 GTSNPN and CDR2 SVGIG (reference sequence). The CDR3 is 14 residues long. After removal of 5 bases from V and 4 bases from J, the junction contained 6 bases not matched to a gene. The CDR3 nucleotides read TGTGCCTGGTCGGGGGGGATTGGCACCGGGGAGCTGTTTTTT. Its translation is CAWSGGIGTGELFF.

This clonotype has ten or more counts. The chain is built from TRBV6-5 and TRBJ2-1, with D hard to call. Germline values: CDR1 MNHEY, CDR2 SVGAGI. Between the trimmed V and J ends, which lost 6 bases and 8 bases, there was a span of 20 bases. The CDR3 totals 15 residues. CDR3 region: CASSPEQGRWDEQFF. For the CDR3, the DNA is TGTGCCAGCAGCCCTGAGCAAGGCCGCTGGGATGAGCAGTTCTTC.

In this sample, this clonotype turned up many times. This chain links TRBV7-8 with TRBJ1-1; possible D gene TRBD1, 6 bases. Germline CDR1 reads SGHVS; CDR2 reads FQNEAQ. The V end lost 5 bases, the J end lost 7 bases, and 17 bases lay between the germline ends. CDR3 length: 14 residues. In DNA form, the CDR3 reads TGTGCCAGCAGCCAACAGGGCACGAATCTTGAAGCTTTCTTT. Protein: CASSQQGTNLEAFF.

Many counts were recorded for this clonotype. The chain is built from TRBV4-1 and TRBJ2-7, with 8 bases lining up with TRBD1. The junction had 3 bases not matched to a gene; V was cut back by 2 bases and J by 3 bases. Germline V lookup: CDR1 MGHRA, CDR2 YSYEKL. The CDR3 runs 14 residues. Written as DNA, the CDR3 is TGCGCCAGCAGCCAACAGGGGGCTTTCTACGAGCAGTACTTC. Its protein is CASSQQGAFYEQYF.

This chain connects TRBV10-3 to TRBJ1-5; tentative D call: TRBD1 (5 bases). Germline CDR1 reads ENHRY; CDR2 reads SYGVKD. There are 15 residues in the CDR3. The V end lost 0 bases, the J end lost 6 bases, and 12 bases lay between the germline ends. CDR3 sequence: CAISESGGSGQPQHF. In DNA form, the CDR3 reads TGTGCCATCAGTGAGTCGGGGGGATCGGGTCAGCCCCAGCATTTT.

This clonotype was counted at least ten times. The V call is TRBV6-2 or TRBV6-3, the J call TRBJ2-7, with D maybe TRBD2 (6 bases). This CDR3 is 15 amino acids long. Germline assignment: CDR1 MNHEY and CDR2 SVGEGT. The germline V and J ends were trimmed by 2 bases and 6 bases, with 17 bases remaining between them. The DNA for the CDR3 is TGTGCCAGCAGTTACCGTCCGTTCGTGGGGGGCGAGCAGTACTTC. Translation gives CASSYRPFVGGEQYF.

This chain links TRBV6-5 with TRBJ1-1; the D is unclear. V was cut by 0 bases and J by 5 bases, with 7 bases left in between. In germline, CDR1 is MNHEY, CDR2 SVGAGI. This CDR3 contains 13 residues. The CDR3 DNA reads TGTGCCAGCAGTTACTCGGCTGGGACTGAAGCTTTCTTT. It encodes CASSYSAGTEAFF.

This clonotype was found many times. The chain links TRBV20-1 to TRBJ2-7, with unresolved D. This CDR3 region has 14 residues. Germline CDR1 is DFQATT and CDR2 is SNEGSKA (reference sequence). V lost 0 bases and J 1 base, leaving 10 bases between the germline ends. CDR3 amino acids: CSARDPAHSYEQYF. In DNA, the CDR3 is TGCAGTGCTAGAGATCCGGCGCATTCCTACGAGCAGTACTTC.

In this sample, this clonotype turned up many times. V gene TRBV5-1 combines with J gene TRBJ1-1; weak D call: TRBD1 (5 bases). The CDR3 consists of 15 residues. Trimming left V 1 base short and J 1 base short, with 11 bases between. Looked up from germline, CDR1 is SGHRS and CDR2 is YFSETQ. CDR3 sequence reads: CASSLYGGQNTEAFF. CDR3 DNA sequence: TGCGCCAGCAGCTTGTACGGCGGACAGAACACTGAAGCTTTCTTT.

This clonotype was counted at least ten times. The chain couples TRBV9 to TRBJ2-5; no clear D. CDR1 is SGDLS and CDR2 is YYNGEE in the germline V gene. This CDR3 contains 13 residues. Trimming took 0 bases from V and 3 from J, leaving 6 bases between them. Here the CDR3 reads CASSVDAEETQYF. CDR3 DNA: TGTGCCAGCAGCGTAGACGCTGAAGAGACCCAGTACTTC.